The TCR beta chain under discussion was sequenced for a study of cytomegalovirus exposure and HLA in healthy donors. On the study more broadly: The approximately 120 validation repertoires used the same platform as the roughly 620 first-cohort repertoires, a later analysis reported.

A word on this clone: Its antigen is as yet unknown.

CDR1 is SNHLY, CDR2 FYNNEI, per germline. This CDR3 has 12 residues. Trimming cost V 2 bases and J 7 bases, with 6 bases left between them. Libraries were prepared by immunoSEQ multiplex PCR; TCRdb keeps only in-frame clonotypes and omits some of them. The sample yields 100,000 to 150,000 clones, roughly 89% seen once. General study results and limits: The study listed around 150 cytomegalovirus-associated TCR beta chains. A few CMV-associated chains proved CMV antigen-specific in vitro. The TCR clusters that emerged in the first cohort tended, a later analysis found, to co-occur in the roughly 130 validation repertoires.

The chain is built from TRBV2 and TRBJ2-4; unclear D gene. The sample consisted of PBMCs. The origin of this receptor is a man younger than 40 in good health and CMV-seronegative. The CDR3 DNA reads as TGTGCCAGCAGTGAAACGGTGAACATTCAGTACTTC. As protein: CASSETVNIQYF. Full variable domain (missing parts from reference TRBV2 and TRBJ2-4): EPEVTQTPSHQVTQMGQEVILRCVPISNHLYFYWYRQILGQKVEFLVSFYNNEISEKSEIFDDQFSVERPDGSNFTLKIRSTKLEDSAMYFCASSETVNIQYFGAGTRLSVL.